Following are 19 T cell receptor beta chains from one sample sequenced in a study of T cell repertoires in cytomegalovirus infection. TCRdb reprocessed the reads with MiXCR, giving one entry per CDR3 protein. The sample yields under 120,000 distinct CDR3 sequences, approximately 45% seen once. Their cognate antigens are unknown. The starting material was CD8+ T cells from cultured PBMCs, obtained from culture after CMV antigen stimulation. Every receptor here comes from a human donor in good health (CMV status not recorded). Some clones in this sample may be carry-over from other donors' samples.

The chain employs TRBV11-1 and TRBJ1-1; no definite D call. The V gene lost 3 bases and the J gene lost 7 bases, with 12 bases spanning the gap. Germline V gene data show CDR1 as SGHAT and CDR2 as FQDESV (reference sequence). There are 13 residues in the CDR3. CDR3 nucleotides: TGTGCCAGCAGCTTGACACCGGAAGGTGAAGCTTTCTTT. This translates into CASSLTPEGEAFF.

The table lists this clonotype with a count of one. This chain joins TRBV7-6 and TRBJ2-7; 11 positions match TRBD2. The CDR3 has 14 amino acids. Germline V lookup: CDR1 SGHVS, CDR2 FNYEAQ. The trim removed 2 bases at V and 4 bases at J, leaving 1 base unmatched. Here the CDR3 reads CASSLWTSGYEQYF. In DNA form, the CDR3 reads TGTGCCAGCAGCTTATGGACTAGCGGGTACGAGCAGTACTTC. Full variable domain (outside the CDR3, taken from reference TRBV7-6 and TRBJ2-7): GAGVSQSPRYKVTKRGQDVALRCDPISGHVSLYWYRQALGQGPEFLTYFNYEAQQDKSGLPNDRFSAERPEGSISTLTIQRTEQRDSAMYRCASSLWTSGYEQYFGPGTRLTVT.

About this clonotype: One junction end does not reproduce the germline sequence, and a read error may be involved. The gene calls are TRBV7-2 and TRBJ2-1; 11 positions match TRBD2. Germline CDR1 is SGHTA and CDR2 is FQGNSA. The CDR3 loop spans 15 amino acids. DNA of the CDR3: TGTGCCAGCGGCTTGACTAGCGGGAAATACAATGAGCAGTTCTTC. This encodes CASGLTSGKYNEQFF.

The chain links TRBV2 to TRBJ2-1; TRBD2 aligns across 10 bases. The CDR3 extends over 16 amino acids. With V trimmed by 3 bases and J by 4 bases, 6 bases remained unmatched. Germline CDR1 is SNHLY and CDR2 is FYNNEI. DNA for the CDR3: TGTGCCAGCAGTGATATACTAGCGGGATTATACAATGAGCAGTTCTTC. Protein product: CASSDILAGLYNEQFF.

The gene calls are TRBV7-9 and TRBJ2-1; 11 bases line up with TRBD1. The trim removed 5 bases at V and 6 bases at J, leaving 6 bases unmatched. The CDR3 covers 15 residues. Germline V gives CDR1 SEHNR, CDR2 FQNEAQ (reference sequence). CDR3 in amino acids: CASSRPGQGGNEQFF. Here the CDR3 DNA reads TGTGCCAGCAGCCGTCCGGGACAGGGGGGCAATGAGCAGTTCTTC.

The V call is TRBV7-8, the J call TRBJ1-1; D may be TRBD1 (5 bases). Germline-derived CDR1 and CDR2 are SGHVS and FQNEAQ. V was pared by 2 bases and J by 4 bases, with 17 bases between. The CDR3 totals 16 residues. The CDR3 region is CASSLKGTLHSTEAFF. In DNA, the CDR3 is TGTGCCAGCAGCTTAAAGGGGACCCTACATTCCACTGAAGCTTTCTTT. Looking up the rest from reference TRBV7-8 and TRBJ1-1 gives the full variable domain: GAGVSQSPRYKVAKRGQDVALRCDPISGHVSLFWYQQALGQGPEFLTYFQNEAQLDKSGLPSDRFFAERPEGSVSTLKIQRTQQEDSAVYLCASSLKGTLHSTEAFFGQGTRLTVV.

V and J are TRBV7-6 and TRBJ2-5, with 11 bases that match TRBD2. Germline trimming cut 8 bases from V and 6 bases from J; bases unmatched to any gene: 5. The CDR3 runs to 13 residues. In germline, CDR1 is SGHVS, CDR2 FNYEAQ. CDR3 in DNA: TGTGCCAGCGGTAGCGGGGGGGCCAAGACCCAGTACTTC. Protein sequence: CASGSGGAKTQYF.

The gene calls are TRBV4-2 and TRBJ1-3; 8 positions match TRBD1. Germline CDR1 is LGHNA and CDR2 is YNFKEQ. The CDR3 sequence is 15 residues long. The V gene end was trimmed by 5 bases and the J gene end by 1 base; junction bases not matched to a gene: 4. DNA for the CDR3: TGTGCCAGCAGCGGTTACAGGGGGTCTGGAAACACCATATATTTT. It yields the protein CASSGYRGSGNTIYF.

The chain links TRBV7-4 to TRBJ1-3; TRBD1 is a possible D gene (5 bases). Between the trimmed V and J ends, which lost 3 bases and 3 bases, there was a span of 18 bases. The germline gives CDR1 SGHVT, CDR2 SQSDAQ. The CDR3 runs 17 residues. CDR3 nucleotides: TGTGCCAGCAGCTTCCCAGGGCCAATAATCAATGGAAACACCATATATTTT. Protein product: CASSFPGPIINGNTIYF.

J is TRBJ2-4 and V is TRBV6-1; D remains ambiguous. Trimming stripped 8 bases from V and 9 bases from J, with 14 bases between. Germline lookup yields CDR1 MNHNS and CDR2 SASEGT. The CDR3 totals 12 residues. The CDR3 here is CASFGPRGIQYF. Written as DNA, the CDR3 is TGTGCCAGCTTTGGACCGAGAGGCATTCAGTACTTC.

CDR3 loop: CASSDWYEQYF. CDR3 sequence (DNA): TGTGCCAGCAGTGATTGGTACGAGCAGTACTTC. V and J are TRBV2 and TRBJ2-7; unclear D gene. CDR1 SNHLY and CDR2 FYNNEI come from the germline V gene. V lost 3 bases and J 4 bases, leaving 4 bases between the germline ends. CDR3 length: 11 amino acids.

This clonotype was recorded a few times. The junction differs from germline at one of its ends, possibly a read error. V gene TRBV7-9 combines with J gene TRBJ1-1, with a weak D call TRBD1 (6 bases). This CDR3 has 16 residues. Germline V gives CDR1 SEHNR, CDR2 FQNEAQ (reference sequence). The CDR3 bases are TGTGCCAGCAGCCAAGCACTGACAGGCCCGAACGCTGAAGCTTTCTTT. Amino acids: CASSQALTGPNAEAFF.

This clonotype was picked up many times. The V and J genes are TRBV6-1 and TRBJ2-1; 8 nucleotides agree with TRBD2. The V segment lost 6 bases and the J segment 1 base; nucleotides outside the gene matches: 8. CDR1 and CDR2 (germline): MNHNS, SASEGT. The CDR3 has 16 residues. CDR3 in DNA: TGTGCCAGCAGCCAACGGGGGGGAGCGTCCTACAATGAGCAGTTCTTC. Its translation: CASSQRGGASYNEQFF.

The rearrangement links TRBV12-3 or TRBV12-4 to TRBJ2-3; D gene unclear. The V end was cut by 5 bases, the J end by 0 bases, with 12 bases between. This CDR3 comprises 15 residues. CDR3 DNA: TGTGCCAGCAGTCTCGGTATTTTCAGCACAGATACGCAGTATTTT. This codes for CASSLGIFSTDTQYF.

The sample holds a few counts of this clonotype. The chain recombines TRBV5-1 with TRBJ2-7; D ambiguous. Germline values: CDR1 SGHRS, CDR2 YFSETQ. Trimming took off 2 bases at V and 3 bases at J, with 9 bases between the two ends. The CDR3 contains 13 residues. The CDR3 region has the DNA TGCGCCAGCAGCTTCCAGCCGGGCTACGAGCAGTACTTC. Residues: CASSFQPGYEQYF.

V gene TRBV12-3 or TRBV12-4 combines with J gene TRBJ1-1, with 8 bases identical to TRBD1. This CDR3 is built from 14 residues. V was clipped by 10 bases and J by 1 base; unmatched bases: 8. The CDR3 DNA reads TGTGCCACCCGGACAGGGCAGGCGAACACTGAAGCTTTCTTT. Translation gives CATRTGQANTEAFF.

This rearrangement joins TRBV7-2 to TRBJ2-1, with a possible D match to TRBD1 (5 bases). Germline V gives CDR1 SGHTA, CDR2 FQGNSA. This CDR3 comprises 14 residues. V gave up 3 bases and J gave up 2 bases, with 8 bases separating them. The CDR3 DNA reads as TGTGCCAGCAGCTTGGGGCCAGCCTACAATGAGCAGTTCTTC. Protein sequence: CASSLGPAYNEQFF.

This clonotype was detected ten times or more. The chain links TRBV7-6 to TRBJ2-1, with D possibly matching TRBD2 (5 bases). This CDR3 has 14 amino acids. Germline values: CDR1 SGHVS, CDR2 FNYEAQ. The ends were cut back, 4 bases at V and 6 bases at J, with 13 bases in the middle. CDR3 bases: TGTGCCAGCAGCTCCTTAGGAGGCGGCAATGAGCAGTTCTTC. It specifies CASSSLGGGNEQFF. The entire variable domain, with the rest obtained from reference TRBV7-6 and TRBJ2-1, is as follows: GAGVSQSPRYKVTKRGQDVALRCDPISGHVSLYWYRQALGQGPEFLTYFNYEAQQDKSGLPNDRFSAERPEGSISTLTIQRTEQRDSAMYRCASSSLGGGNEQFFGPGTRLTVL.

V gene TRBV28 combines with J gene TRBJ2-7; 7 bases map to TRBD1. The CDR3 is made up of 14 amino acids. In germline, CDR1 is MDHEN, CDR2 SYDVKM. V lost 4 bases, J lost 9 bases, and 12 bases stayed unmatched. The chain's CDR3 is CASSSSLGGRGQYF. In DNA, the CDR3 is TGTGCCAGCAGTTCATCCTTAGGGGGCAGAGGGCAGTACTTC.